The following is a T cell receptor (beta chain) sequence with its context. The antigen remains unidentified. Trimming stripped 3 bases from V and 5 bases from J, with 10 bases between. The V gene's germline CDR1 is SQVTM and CDR2 ANQGSEA. CDR3 size: 13 residues. Sequenced material consisted of expressed TCRB transcripts (all of the isolated RNA was reverse transcribed). This table comes from immunoSEQ multiplex PCR, and its TCRdb copy is limited to in-frame clones, with some not included. The sample holds hundreds of thousands of clones, over 25% seen once. This entry comes from a study of beta chain features in type 1 diabetes. One heparinised blood draw averaging roughly 100 mL was given by each donor. Overall study results and limits: Naive, central memory and Treg TCRB repertoires seemed to resemble each other more closely in patients than they did in healthy donors.

This receptor was taken from a man younger than 35 in good health. The sequencing sample was made of naive CD4+ T cells from blood. This chain joins TRBV29-1 and TRBJ2-2; D is uncertain. CDR3 bases: TGCAGCGTTGAGCGGCCCCAAACCGGGGAGCTGTTTTTT. Translating gives CSVERPQTGELFF.